Here is one T cell receptor beta chain with its context. This record belongs to a study of blood T cell repertoires in COVID-19. Background on the study: Acute and convalescent COVID-19 samples came from the United States, Italy and Spain. In each case, the material was cDNA or gDNA derived from T cells, B-cell-depleted T cells, or PBMCs.

As handled by the study authors: Nucleated cell counts were estimated from reference gene primer amplification. Repertoires were generated with immunoSEQ multiplex PCR, while TCRdb's copy carries only in-frame clones and drops some. V and J calls plus clone size are reproduced from that table; the DNA served to infer D and trimming. The sample holds hundreds of thousands of clones, approximately 90% seen once. Source material: peripheral blood. This receptor was identified in a woman aged 18-29 years who had recovered from COVID-19.

This chain's CDR3 is CAISGGAQGITEAFF. The DNA of the CDR3 is TGTGCCATCAGCGGAGGGGCCCAGGGAATCACTGAAGCTTTCTTT. The chain recombines TRBV10-3 with TRBJ1-1, with D perhaps matching TRBD1 (5 bases). Germline V gene data show CDR1 as ENHRY and CDR2 as SYGVKD. Trimming removed 6 bases at V and 4 bases at J, with 18 bases between. This CDR3 has 15 amino acids.